This paragraph reports one T cell receptor beta chain. The data are from a study of blood T cell repertoires in COVID-19. Turning to the study itself: Sites in the United States, Italy and Spain provided acute and convalescent COVID-19 samples.

In the original analysis: Amplification of reference gene primers provided the estimated nucleated cell counts. Repertoires were generated with immunoSEQ multiplex PCR, while TCRdb's copy carries only in-frame clones and drops some. V and J calls and clone size come straight from that table; D and trimming were deduced from the DNA. The repertoire consists of tens of thousands of clones, with 70% to 90% occurring once and the leading ten covering around a third. The Seattle patients, enrolled during active infection, were followed longitudinally. The CDR3 length is 14 residues. Germline V gene data show CDR1 as SGHVS and CDR2 as FQNEAQ. With 4 bases clipped from V and 2 bases from J, the junction kept 5 bases outside the gene matches.

Material for sequencing was peripheral blood. The rearrangement uses TRBV7-8 and TRBJ2-7; 7 nucleotides agree with TRBD2. The clonotype comes from a man aged 60 to 75 with COVID-19, enrolled during active disease. Here the CDR3 reads CASSYLAGAYEQYF. The CDR3 region has the DNA TGTGCCAGCAGCTATCTGGCGGGGGCCTACGAGCAGTACTTC.